This T cell receptor beta chain was recovered during a study of graft-versus-host responses after intestinal transplantation. As for the study in general: Among the recipients, transplants were multivisceral, liver-intestinal, or isolated intestinal.

Sequencing was performed with immunoSEQ multiplex PCR; in TCRdb, only in-frame clones are kept and a portion is missing. This table has about 90,000 clones, 75% to 95% appearing once. About this clone: Its antigen is currently unknown. The junction departs from germline at one end; a sequencing error may be responsible.

CDR3 length: 13 residues. Germline loops: CDR1 SSHAT, CDR2 FNYEAQ (reference sequence). The source is a human donor who was the organ donor for an intestinal transplant. The sample was unstimulated CD4+ T cells sorted from spleen or lymph node cells, taken before transplant. This chain joins TRBV7-7 and TRBJ2-1; a weak D match, TRBD1 (5 bases). CDR3 sequence: CASSLGAANEQFF. In nucleotides, the CDR3 is TGTGCTAGCAGCTTAGGGGCCGCCAATGAGCAGTTCTTC. The full variable domain, with the rest looked up from reference TRBV7-7 and TRBJ2-1, is GAGVSQSPRYKVTKRGQDVTLRCDPISSHATLYWYQQALGQGPEFLTYFNYEAQPDKSGLPSDRFSAERPEGSISTLTIQRTEQRDSAMYRCASSLGAANEQFFGPGTRLTVL.